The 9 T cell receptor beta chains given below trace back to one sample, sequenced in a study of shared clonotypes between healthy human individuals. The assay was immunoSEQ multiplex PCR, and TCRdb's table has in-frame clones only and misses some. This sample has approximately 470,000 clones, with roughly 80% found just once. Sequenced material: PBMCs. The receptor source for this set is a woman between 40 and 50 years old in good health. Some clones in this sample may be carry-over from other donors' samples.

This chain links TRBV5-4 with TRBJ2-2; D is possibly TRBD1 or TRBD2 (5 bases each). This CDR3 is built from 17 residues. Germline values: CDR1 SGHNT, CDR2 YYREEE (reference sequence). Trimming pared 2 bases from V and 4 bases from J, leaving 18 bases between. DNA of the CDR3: TGTGCCAGCAGCTTTTGTTACGGGGCAGAATGCACCGGGGAGCTGTTTTTT. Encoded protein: CASSFCYGAECTGELFF.

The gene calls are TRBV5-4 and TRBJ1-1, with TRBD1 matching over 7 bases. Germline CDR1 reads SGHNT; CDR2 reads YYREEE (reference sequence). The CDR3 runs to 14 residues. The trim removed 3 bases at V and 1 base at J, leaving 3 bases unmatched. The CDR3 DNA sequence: TGTGCCAGCAGCTCGGGACAGACGAACACTGAAGCTTTCTTT. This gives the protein CASSSGQTNTEAFF.

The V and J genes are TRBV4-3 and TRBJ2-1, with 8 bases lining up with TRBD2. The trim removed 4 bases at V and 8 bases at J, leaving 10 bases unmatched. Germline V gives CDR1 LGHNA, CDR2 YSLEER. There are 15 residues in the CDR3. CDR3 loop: CASSLMRGARYEQFF. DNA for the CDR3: TGCGCCAGCAGCCTTATGCGGGGGGCGCGGTATGAGCAGTTCTTC.

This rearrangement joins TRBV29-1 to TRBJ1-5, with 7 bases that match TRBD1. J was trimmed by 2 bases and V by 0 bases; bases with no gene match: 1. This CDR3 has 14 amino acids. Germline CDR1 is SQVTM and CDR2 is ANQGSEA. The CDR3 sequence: CSVEETGGNQPQHF. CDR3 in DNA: TGCAGCGTTGAAGAAACAGGGGGCAATCAGCCCCAGCATTTT.

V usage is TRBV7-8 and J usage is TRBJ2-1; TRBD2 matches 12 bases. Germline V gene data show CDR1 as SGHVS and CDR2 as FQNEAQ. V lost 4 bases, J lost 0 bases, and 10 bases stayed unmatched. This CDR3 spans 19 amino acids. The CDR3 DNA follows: TGTGCCAGCAGCTCCCCGGGACTAGCGGGCCTAAGCTCCTACAATGAGCAGTTCTTC. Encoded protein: CASSSPGLAGLSSYNEQFF. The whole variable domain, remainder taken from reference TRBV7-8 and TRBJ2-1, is GAGVSQSPRYKVAKRGQDVALRCDPISGHVSLFWYQQALGQGPEFLTYFQNEAQLDKSGLPSDRFFAERPEGSVSTLKIQRTQQEDSAVYLCASSSPGLAGLSSYNEQFFGPGTRLTVL.

The CDR3 sequence is CASSPPTSGSWQETQYF. In DNA form, the CDR3 reads TGTGCCAGCAGTCCCCCAACTAGCGGGAGCTGGCAAGAGACCCAGTACTTC. The V call is TRBV28, the J call TRBJ2-5; 11 bases map to TRBD2. Germline CDR1 reads MDHEN; CDR2 reads SYDVKM. The CDR3 runs 17 residues. J lost 2 bases, V lost 5 bases, and 10 bases had no gene match.

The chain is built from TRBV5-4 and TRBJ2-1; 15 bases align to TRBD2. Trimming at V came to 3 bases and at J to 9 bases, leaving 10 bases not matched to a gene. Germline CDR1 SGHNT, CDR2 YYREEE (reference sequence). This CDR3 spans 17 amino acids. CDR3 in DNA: TGTGCCAGCAGCTCATGGACTAGCGGGAGGGCTTTTAGTGAGCAGTTCTTC. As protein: CASSSWTSGRAFSEQFF.

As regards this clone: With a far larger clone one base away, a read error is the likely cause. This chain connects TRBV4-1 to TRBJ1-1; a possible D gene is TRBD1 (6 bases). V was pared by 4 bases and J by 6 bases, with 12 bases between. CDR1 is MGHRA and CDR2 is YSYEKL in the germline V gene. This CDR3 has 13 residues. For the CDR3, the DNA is TGCGCCAGCAGCCGAGGACAGAGCGCTGAAGCTTTCTTT. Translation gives CASSRGQSAEAFF.

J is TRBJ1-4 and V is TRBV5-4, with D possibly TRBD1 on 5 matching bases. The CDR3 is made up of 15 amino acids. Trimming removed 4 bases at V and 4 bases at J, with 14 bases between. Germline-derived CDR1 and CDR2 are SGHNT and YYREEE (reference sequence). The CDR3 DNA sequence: TGTGCCAGCAGCCGCCGGGACGGCAGTAATGAAAAACTGTTTTTT. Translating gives CASSRRDGSNEKLFF.